This is a list of T cell receptor beta chains from one sample in a study of blood T cell repertoires in COVID-19. The assay was immunoSEQ multiplex PCR, and TCRdb's table has in-frame clones only and misses some. The sample has roughly 190,000 clones, 70% to 80% seen once. Sample: peripheral blood. Every receptor here comes from a woman in her forties or fifties with acute or convalescent COVID-19. Both conserved end residues are part of each CDR3. A D gene is named only where the DNA matches it firmly. Clone size appears in some rows only: once, few, many, or a class for an expanded clone.

D gene	V gene	J gene	clone size	CDR3 protein	CDR3 DNA
-	TRBV29-1	TRBJ2-5	-	CSVGGRGQETQYF	TGCAGCGTCGGCGGTAGGGGGCAAGAGACCCAGTACTTC
TRBD1	TRBV19	TRBJ2-7	-	CASSRTGRNEQYF	TGTGCCAGTAGCAGGACAGGGCGGAACGAGCAGTACTTC
-	TRBV18	TRBJ2-4	-	CASSPLKNIQYF	TGTGCCAGCTCACCTCTCAAAAACATTCAGTACTTC
-	TRBV20-1	TRBJ2-3	-	CSASLGTQYF	TGCAGTGCCAGCCTAGGTACGCAGTATTTT
-	TRBV6-5	TRBJ1-1	-	CATALETWWTEAFF	TGTGCCACAGCCTTAGAGACATGGTGGACTGAAGCTTTCTTT
-	TRBV6-5	TRBJ2-5	-	CASSYWGELARQTQYF	TGTGCCAGCAGTTATTGGGGGGAACTTGCAAGACAGACCCAGTACTTC
TRBD2	TRBV4-3	TRBJ2-1	-	CASSQAAGGYNEQFF	TGCGCCAGCAGCCAAGCAGCGGGAGGGTACAATGAGCAGTTCTTC
-	TRBV5-4	TRBJ2-2	once	CASSPIAGTGELFF	TGTGCCAGCAGCCCAATCGCGGGCACCGGGGAGCTGTTTTTT
TRBD2	TRBV29-1	TRBJ2-1	-	CSVVISGRATSSYNEQFF	TGCAGCGTTGTGATTAGCGGGAGGGCCACTAGCTCCTACAATGAGCAGTTCTTC
TRBD1	TRBV9	TRBJ2-1	-	CASSDGPTGTENEQFF	TGTGCCAGCAGCGACGGACCGACAGGGACCGAAAATGAGCAGTTCTTC
TRBD2	TRBV2	TRBJ2-1	-	CASIPGTSGRFPYNEQFF	TGTGCCAGCATCCCCGGGACTAGCGGGAGGTTCCCCTACAATGAGCAGTTCTTC
-	TRBV30	TRBJ1-4	-	CAWRDSRGDGINEKLFF	TGTGCCTGGAGAGACTCTCGCGGGGACGGGATTAATGAAAAACTGTTTTTT
-	TRBV5-1	TRBJ2-6	-	CASSPSLTGANVLTF	TGCGCCAGCAGCCCTAGTCTGACCGGGGCCAACGTCCTGACTTTC
-	TRBV21-1	TRBJ1-2	-	CASSKERDRVPLECGYTF	TGTGCCAGCAGCAAAGAGCGGGACAGGGTGCCCCTGGAGTGCGGCTACACCTTC
-	TRBV4-2	TRBJ1-6	-	CASSQVHDSNSPLHF	TGTGCCAGCAGCCAAGTGCACGACAGTAATTCACCCCTCCACTTT
-	TRBV6-6	TRBJ1-5	-	CASSYKGGNQPQHF	TGTGCCAGCAGTTACAAGGGAGGCAATCAGCCCCAGCATTTT
-	TRBV6-2/TRBV6-3	TRBJ2-1	-	CASSSVGLSYNEQFF	TGTGCCAGCAGTTCTGTGGGGCTCTCCTACAATGAGCAGTTCTTC
-	TRBV7-6	TRBJ2-6	-	CASSLSNSGANVLTF	TGTGCCAGCAGCTTATCTAACTCTGGGGCCAACGTCCTGACTTTC
-	TRBV7-8	TRBJ2-7	-	CASSLRGQSYEQYF	TGTGCCAGCAGCTTACGAGGGCAGTCCTACGAGCAGTACTTC
-	TRBV5-1	TRBJ1-2	few	CASSSGGAQPQRAPGLGYTF	TGCGCCAGCAGCTCGGGAGGGGCACAGCCACAACGGGCCCCTGGATTGGGCTACACCTTC
TRBD1	TRBV19	TRBJ1-5	-	CASSIMTGGAGSSNQPQHF	TGTGCCAGTAGTATTATGACAGGGGGCGCGGGAAGTAGCAATCAGCCCCAGCATTTT
-	TRBV7-2	TRBJ1-2	few	CASSPETGVGYGYTF	TGTGCCAGCAGCCCGGAGACAGGAGTCGGCTATGGCTACACCTTC
-	TRBV9	TRBJ2-3	-	CASSPWDFYTDTQYF	TGTGCCAGCAGCCCCTGGGACTTTTACACAGATACGCAGTATTTT